The T cell receptor beta chain under discussion was sequenced for a study of cytomegalovirus exposure and HLA in healthy donors. PCR primers comprised 60 Vbeta and 13 Jbeta primers. TCRdb's table, derived via immunoSEQ multiplex PCR, lists solely in-frame clones and lacks some. The sample records 30,000 to 40,000 clones, more than 85% being singletons. The germline CDR1 and CDR2 sequences are SEHNR and FQNEAQ (reference sequence). This CDR3 comprises 16 residues. V dropped 3 bases and J dropped 3; count of bases not matched to a gene: 4. Sequenced material: PBMCs. V usage is TRBV7-9 and J usage is TRBJ2-2; 10 bases fit TRBD1. The clonotype originates from a woman younger than 30 in good health and CMV-seronegative. The CDR3: CASSLVGTGDTGELFF. The CDR3 DNA is TGTGCCAGCAGCTTGGTTGGGACAGGGGACACCGGGGAGCTGTTTTTT.